A single sample gave rise to the 10 T cell receptor beta chains below, sequenced in a study of PD-L1 blockade in urothelial cancer. Assay used: immunoSEQ multiplex PCR; TCRdb lists only in-frame clones, some missing. The sample has tens of thousands of clones, 70% to 90% seen once; the top ten hold roughly 7.3%. Stated time point: pretreatment peripheral blood. The sample in question was PBMCs, obtained around atezolizumab (anti-PD-L1) treatment. The receptors stem from a middle-aged man with urothelial cancer.

This clone showed up many times. The chain combines TRBV7-2 with TRBJ2-2; 9 nucleotides match TRBD1. CDR1 is SGHTA, CDR2 FQGNSA, per germline. Trimming removed 4 bases from V and 7 bases from J; junction bases left unmatched: 4. CDR3 length equals 14 residues. The CDR3 sequence is CASSYDRGNGELFF. The CDR3 nucleotides read TGTGCCAGCAGCTACGACAGGGGGAACGGGGAGCTGTTTTTT.

This chain connects TRBV7-9 to TRBJ1-3; D is undetermined. V lost 4 bases, J lost 0 bases, and 7 bases lay in between. Germline lookup yields CDR1 SEHNR and CDR2 FQNEAQ (reference sequence). The CDR3 sequence is 14 residues long. The CDR3: CASSSDISGNTIYF. The CDR3 DNA sequence: TGTGCCAGCAGCTCCGACATCTCTGGAAACACCATATATTTT.

This clone was counted a single time. The chain links TRBV2 to TRBJ2-7; tentatively, D is TRBD2 (5 bases). Deletions cut 7 bases from V and 9 bases from J, with 16 bases between. Germline V lookup: CDR1 SNHLY, CDR2 FYNNEI. CDR3 length: 12 amino acids. CDR3 bases: TGTGCCAGCAATGTCAACACTGAGGGGCAGTACTTC. This gives the protein CASNVNTEGQYF.

This clone appeared once. For the CDR3, the DNA is TGTGCCAGCAGTTTATCCTGGACGGGGAATGAGCAGTTCTTC. This codes for CASSLSWTGNEQFF. The chain joins TRBV27 to TRBJ2-1; weak D call: TRBD2 (5 bases). V dropped 0 bases and J dropped 7 bases, with 10 bases sitting between them. Germline CDR1 reads MNHEY; CDR2 reads SMNVEV (reference sequence). CDR3 size: 14 residues.

Points on this clone: The same CDR3 is also encoded by other DNA sequences in this sample. The rearrangement links TRBV4-1 to TRBJ2-1, with 10 bases lining up with TRBD2. The CDR3 totals 16 residues. Germline-derived CDR1 and CDR2 are MGHRA and YSYEKL. V trimming: 3 bases; J trimming: 5 bases; junction bases outside the gene matches: 7. CDR3 in amino acids: CASSHPGTSADNEQFF. In DNA form, the CDR3 reads TGCGCCAGCAGCCATCCCGGGACTAGCGCCGACAATGAGCAGTTCTTC.

The chain links TRBV9 to TRBJ1-3; D is ambiguous. The V end was cut by 0 bases, the J end by 8 bases, with 6 bases between. Per germline, CDR1 SGDLS and CDR2 YYNGEE. The CDR3 covers 12 residues. CDR3 protein: CASSVGVDTIYF. DNA for the CDR3: TGTGCCAGCAGCGTAGGAGTAGACACCATATATTTT.

The chain carries TRBV11-3 and TRBJ2-1; tentatively, D is TRBD1 (5 bases). This CDR3 has 14 residues. The germline V gene encodes CDR1 SGHNT and CDR2 YENEEA. V was shortened by 1 base and J by 10 bases, with 14 bases between the two germline ends. The CDR3 coding sequence is TGTGCCAGCAGCTTAGGTACAGGCCTCACAGAGCAGTTCTTC. As protein: CASSLGTGLTEQFF.

This clone was counted a single time. The V call is TRBV19, the J call TRBJ1-1; D is perhaps TRBD1 (6 bases). V lost 9 bases, J lost 6 bases, and 17 bases lay in between. CDR1 and CDR2 (germline): LNHDA, SQIVND (reference sequence). CDR3 length: 13 residues. This CDR3 is CASLKQGYSEAFF. The DNA of the CDR3 is TGTGCCAGCTTGAAGCAGGGGTACTCTGAAGCTTTCTTT.

The genes are TRBV11-2 and TRBJ2-2; D might be TRBD1 (6 bases). Germline V gene data show CDR1 as SGHAT and CDR2 as FQNNGV. The CDR3 is made up of 14 amino acids. V was shortened by 6 bases and J by 4 bases, with 12 bases between the two germline ends. CDR3: CASRRTAATGELFF. For the CDR3, the DNA is TGTGCCAGCAGGCGGACAGCGGCCACCGGGGAGCTGTTTTTT.

The V and J genes are TRBV28 and TRBJ1-5, with a weak D call TRBD1 (5 bases). This CDR3 is 14 amino acids long. Germline V gene sequence: CDR1 MDHEN, CDR2 SYDVKM. V lost 7 bases and J 1 base, leaving 11 bases between the germline ends. The CDR3 DNA sequence: TGTGCCAGCATGGGGGGTGGGAGCAATCAGCCCCAGCATTTT. Protein sequence: CASMGGGSNQPQHF.